One and the same sample provided the 9 T cell receptor beta chains below, sequenced in a study of identical twins. MiXCR, applied by TCRdb to the 5' RACE reads, yields one record per CDR3 protein. The repertoire holds about 530,000 distinct CDR3 sequences, with roughly 15% as singletons. A further study also used this sample, focusing on yellow fever vaccine responses in identical twins.

What was sequenced was CD4+ T cells sorted from blood. These receptors all come from a young woman in good health.

This clonotype was seen once. The chain couples TRBV2 to TRBJ2-3; possibly TRBD2 for D (5 bases). Germline V lookup: CDR1 SNHLY, CDR2 FYNNEI. The V end was cut by 7 bases, the J end by 0 bases, with 8 bases between. This CDR3 is built from 13 residues. CDR3 region: CASKRESTDTQYF. CDR3 nucleotide sequence: TGTGCCAGCAAGAGGGAGAGCACAGATACGCAGTATTTT.

This clonotype was counted a few times. The V gene is TRBV24-1, the J gene TRBJ2-5; 8 nucleotides align to TRBD1. CDR3 length: 16 amino acids. In germline, CDR1 is KGHDR, CDR2 SFDVKD. The junction had 8 bases not matched to a gene; V was cut back by 4 bases and J by 2 bases. CDR3: CATSDHRQGTQETQYF. CDR3 nucleotide sequence: TGTGCCACCAGTGACCATCGACAGGGGACTCAAGAGACCCAGTACTTC.

This clonotype appeared a few times. The V call is TRBV5-1, the J call TRBJ2-7; 10 nucleotides match TRBD1. This CDR3 is 15 amino acids long. V lost 2 bases, J lost 1 base, and 3 bases stayed unmatched. CDR1 is SGHRS, CDR2 YFSETQ, per germline. DNA of the CDR3: TGCGCCAGCAGCTTTACGGGACAGGGGTCCTACGAGCAGTACTTC. Translated: CASSFTGQGSYEQYF.

This clonotype was counted between two and nine times. The rearrangement uses TRBV20-1 and TRBJ2-3; 7 bases align to TRBD2. Germline lookup yields CDR1 DFQATT and CDR2 SNEGSKA (reference sequence). The V and J ends lost 7 bases and 0 bases, in that order; junction bases with no gene match: 10. The CDR3 has 15 residues. CDR3 sequence: CSGTVGGPSTDTQYF. The DNA for the CDR3 is TGCAGTGGGACGGTGGGAGGGCCTAGCACAGATACGCAGTATTTT.

The J gene is TRBJ2-7, the V gene TRBV5-1; tentatively, D is TRBD2 (6 bases). Trimming pared 0 bases from V and 5 bases from J, leaving 12 bases between. The CDR3 sequence is 14 residues long. The germline CDR1 and CDR2 sequences are SGHRS and YFSETQ. The CDR3 sequence: CASSLVRRADEQYV. The DNA of the CDR3 is TGCGCCAGCAGCTTGGTTCGGAGGGCTGACGAGCAGTACGTC.

This sequence joins TRBV12-3 or TRBV12-4 and TRBJ2-2, with D possibly TRBD2 on 5 matching bases. The CDR3 contains 14 residues. V lost 6 bases and J 6 bases, leaving 14 bases between the germline ends. In DNA form, the CDR3 reads TGTGCCAGCAGGTACCTGGGAGCTCCCGGGGAGCTGTTTTTT. Its translation is CASRYLGAPGELFF.

V and J are TRBV25-1 and TRBJ1-6, with D perhaps matching TRBD1 (6 bases). Trimming stripped 5 bases from V and 5 bases from J, with 16 bases between. This CDR3 has 16 amino acids. Germline V lookup: CDR1 MGHDK, CDR2 SYGVNS. In DNA form, the CDR3 reads TGTGCCAGCAGTCCCCCCTGGACAGCTAATAATTCACCCCTCCACTTT. Translated: CASSPPWTANNSPLHF.

This clonotype was seen at least ten times. The CDR3 loop is CASRVSVSEQYF. CDR3 nucleotides: TGCGCCAGCAGAGTTTCTGTTTCCGAGCAGTACTTC. This chain joins TRBV5-1 and TRBJ2-7; unclear D gene. The CDR3 length is 12 residues. V was clipped by 5 bases and J by 6 bases, with 12 bases between them. Germline loops: CDR1 SGHRS, CDR2 YFSETQ.

The chain combines TRBV20-1 with TRBJ2-3, with D tentatively TRBD1 or TRBD2 (5 bases each). Germline CDR1 and CDR2: DFQATT and SNEGSKA (reference sequence). Trimming cost V 5 bases and J 2 bases, with 17 bases left between them. This CDR3 region has 15 residues. CDR3 loop: CSAQIPWGTTDTQYF. The CDR3 DNA is TGCAGTGCTCAAATCCCGTGGGGGACCACAGATACGCAGTATTTT.